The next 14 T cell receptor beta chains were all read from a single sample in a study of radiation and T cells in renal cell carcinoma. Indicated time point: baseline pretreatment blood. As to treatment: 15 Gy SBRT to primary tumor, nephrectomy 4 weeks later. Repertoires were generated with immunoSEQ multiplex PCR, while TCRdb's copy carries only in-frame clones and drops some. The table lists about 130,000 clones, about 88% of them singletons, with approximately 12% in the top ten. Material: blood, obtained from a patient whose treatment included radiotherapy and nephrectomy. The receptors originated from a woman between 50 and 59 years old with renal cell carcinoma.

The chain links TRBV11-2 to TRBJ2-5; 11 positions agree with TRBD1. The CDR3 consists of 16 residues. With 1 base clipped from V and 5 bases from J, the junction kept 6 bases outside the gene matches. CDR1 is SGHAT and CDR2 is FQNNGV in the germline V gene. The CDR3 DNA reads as TGTGCCAGCAGCTTAGCCCGGACAGGGGGCCGGGAGACCCAGTACTTC. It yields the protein CASSLARTGGRETQYF.

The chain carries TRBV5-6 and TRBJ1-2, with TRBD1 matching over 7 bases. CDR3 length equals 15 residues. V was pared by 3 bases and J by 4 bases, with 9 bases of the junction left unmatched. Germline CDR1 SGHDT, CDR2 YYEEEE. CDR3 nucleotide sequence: TGTGCCAGCAGCTCAAACTTACAGGGGCTCTATGGCTACACCTTC. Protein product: CASSSNLQGLYGYTF.

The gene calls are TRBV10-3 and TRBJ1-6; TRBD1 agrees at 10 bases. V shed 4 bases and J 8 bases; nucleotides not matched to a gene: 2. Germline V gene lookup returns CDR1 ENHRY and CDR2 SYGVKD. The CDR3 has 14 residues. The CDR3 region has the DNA TGTGCCATCAGTGCTGACAGGGGGCATTCACCCCTCCACTTT. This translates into CAISADRGHSPLHF.

The CDR3 region has the DNA TGTGCCAGCAGTTACGGGATGTCTAATGAAAAACTGTTTTTT. It translates to CASSYGMSNEKLFF. The chain employs TRBV6-6 and TRBJ1-4; D remains unclear. The CDR3 runs to 14 residues. Between the trimmed V and J ends, which lost 2 bases and 3 bases, there was a span of 7 bases. Germline lookup yields CDR1 MNHNY and CDR2 SVGAGI (reference sequence).

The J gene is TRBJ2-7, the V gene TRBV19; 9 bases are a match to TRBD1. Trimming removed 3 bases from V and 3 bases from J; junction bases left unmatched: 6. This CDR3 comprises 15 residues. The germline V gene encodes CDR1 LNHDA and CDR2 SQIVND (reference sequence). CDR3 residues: CASSIGTGINYEQYF. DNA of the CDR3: TGTGCCAGTAGTATTGGGACAGGGATTAACTACGAGCAGTACTTC.

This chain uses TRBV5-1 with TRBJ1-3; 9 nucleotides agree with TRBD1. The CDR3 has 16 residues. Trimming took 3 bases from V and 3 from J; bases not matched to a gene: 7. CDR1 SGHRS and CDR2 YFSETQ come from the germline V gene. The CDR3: CASSSGTGIYGNTIYF. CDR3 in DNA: TGCGCCAGCAGCTCCGGGACAGGGATTTATGGAAACACCATATATTTT.

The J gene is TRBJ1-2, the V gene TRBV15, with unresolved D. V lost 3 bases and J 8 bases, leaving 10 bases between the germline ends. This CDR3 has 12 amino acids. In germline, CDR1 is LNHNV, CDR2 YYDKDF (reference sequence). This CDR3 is CATSRTETGYTF. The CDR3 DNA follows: TGTGCCACCAGCAGGACGGAGACCGGCTACACCTTC.

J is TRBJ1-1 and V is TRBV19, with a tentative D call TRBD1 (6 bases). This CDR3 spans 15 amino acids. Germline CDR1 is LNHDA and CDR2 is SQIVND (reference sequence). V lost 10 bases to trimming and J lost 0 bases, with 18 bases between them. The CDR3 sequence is CAIRKTGAMNTEAFF. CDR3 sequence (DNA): TGTGCCATAAGAAAGACAGGAGCTATGAACACTGAAGCTTTCTTT.

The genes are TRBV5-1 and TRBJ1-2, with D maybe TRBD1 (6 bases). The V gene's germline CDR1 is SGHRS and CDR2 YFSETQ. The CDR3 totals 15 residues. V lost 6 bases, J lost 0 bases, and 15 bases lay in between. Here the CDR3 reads CASTRDTLSNYGYTF. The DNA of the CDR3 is TGCGCCAGCACCCGGGACACTCTCTCTAACTATGGCTACACCTTC.

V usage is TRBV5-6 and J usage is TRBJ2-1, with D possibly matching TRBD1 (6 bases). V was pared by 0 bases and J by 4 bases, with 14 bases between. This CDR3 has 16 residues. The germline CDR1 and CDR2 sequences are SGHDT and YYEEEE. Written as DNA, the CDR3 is TGTGCCAGCAGCTTGGAAGGGGGACCCCCTTACAATGAGCAGTTCTTC. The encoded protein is CASSLEGGPPYNEQFF.

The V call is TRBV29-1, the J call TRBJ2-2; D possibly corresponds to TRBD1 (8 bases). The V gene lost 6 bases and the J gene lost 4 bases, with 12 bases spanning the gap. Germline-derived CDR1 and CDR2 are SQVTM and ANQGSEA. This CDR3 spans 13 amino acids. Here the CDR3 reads CSVDREGTGELFF. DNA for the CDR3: TGCAGCGTGGACAGGGAGGGCACCGGGGAGCTGTTTTTT.

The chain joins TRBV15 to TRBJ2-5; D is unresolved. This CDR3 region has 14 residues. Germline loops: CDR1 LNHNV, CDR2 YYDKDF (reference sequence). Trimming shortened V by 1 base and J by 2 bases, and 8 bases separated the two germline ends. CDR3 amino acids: CATSRGHTQETQYF. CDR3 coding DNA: TGTGCCACCAGCAGAGGCCACACTCAAGAGACCCAGTACTTC.

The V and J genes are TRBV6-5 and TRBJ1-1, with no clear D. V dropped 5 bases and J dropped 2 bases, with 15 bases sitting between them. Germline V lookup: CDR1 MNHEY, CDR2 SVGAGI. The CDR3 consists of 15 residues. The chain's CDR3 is CASSPSGVGNTEAFF. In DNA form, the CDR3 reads TGTGCCAGCAGTCCTTCGGGAGTTGGCAACACTGAAGCTTTCTTT.

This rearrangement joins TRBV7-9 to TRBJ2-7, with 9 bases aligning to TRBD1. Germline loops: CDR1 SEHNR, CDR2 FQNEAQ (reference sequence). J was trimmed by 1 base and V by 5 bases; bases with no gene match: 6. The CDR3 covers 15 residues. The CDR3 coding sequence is TGTGCCAGCAGCCCACCGGGGACAGGGTCCTACGAGCAGTACTTC. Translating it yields CASSPPGTGSYEQYF.